This TCR beta chain was retrieved from a study of T cell responses to AZD1222 COVID-19 vaccine (dated by TCRdb to the early 2020s). Regarding the complete study: AZD1222 recipients whose second dose came at about 4 weeks and those whose second dose came at about 12 weeks were combined into one group, since spike-specific TCR depth and breadth did not differ between the two schedules. TCR sequencing covered fewer than 250 trial participants: some 210 given two doses of AZD1222 and about 26 given two doses of MenACWY control vaccine. Trial participants were enrolled by age into 18-55, 56-69 and 70-plus year subgroups, with roughly 150, 30 and 60 TCR-sequenced participants respectively. Beyond this particular receptor, the publication reports: Reportedly, almost half of the unique spike-specific TCRs recognized epitopes lying outside the regions that are mutated in the B.1.351 and B.1.1.7 variants. Participants were mostly white British, with more females than males. The authors suggested clonal diversity may have been underestimated. In the small 56-69-year group, the increase in depth fell short of significance, most likely because of low power. Because no day 14 peak-response samples were available, the repertoires could be characterized only after the peak T cell response. The whole spike protein was spanned by vaccine-associated CD4 TCRs, and dominant responses were seen in regions 160-218 and 743-854. Conclusions about previously exposed vaccinees are limited because only five to seven AZD1222 recipients were SARS-CoV-2 seropositive at baseline. Spike-specific TCR breadth and depth rose significantly after two AZD1222 doses compared with day 0 and with MenACWY recipients.

The CDR3 regions of human TCRbeta chains were analyzed by immunosequencing. The paper's processing steps were these. Repertoire TCRs were matched against a reference library of SARS-CoV-2-specific TCRs generated with the MIRA antigen-specificity platform. Breadth meant the fraction of unique TCRs that were SARS-CoV-2-associated, whereas depth meant the fraction of total T cells that were SARS-CoV-2-associated. Using the MIRA data, each spike-specific TCR was mapped to the spike region that the TCR reacts to and placed in a CD4 or CD8 class. Log10-transformed breadth and depth values were compared by one-way ANOVA with Sidak's multiple comparisons tests. What TCRdb holds here is the immuneACCESS table cut down to in-frame rearrangements. Part of the clones is not present; checked against another copy, under half of the missing clones reflect an unresolved V gene, and the others are unexplained. Clone size and V and J calls were adopted from that table, with D and trimming inferred from the DNA. The sample table shows 110,000 to 150,000 clones, and roughly 90% are seen once. 2.5% to 3.5% of the sample is taken by the ten largest.

V was cut back by 8 bases and J by 3 bases, leaving a gap of 20 bases between them. From a lookup of the germline V gene, CDR1 and CDR2 are SGHRS and YFSETQ. Inclusive of the bounding cysteine and phenylalanine, the CDR3 is 16 residues long. Solely the CDR3 DNA is kept, with 48 bases framed from the first base. The sample's time point label is to be understood as: baseline before first vaccination. Vaccinee samples came from UK trials COV001 and COV002, including a single-blind randomized controlled phase 2/3 trial of AZD1222 (ChAdOx1 nCoV-19) in healthy adults. For TCRbeta chain sequencing, PBMC samples were collected from trial participants at day 0 and at day 28 after the second dose. A note on this clone: Its antigen has not been determined. The input lacks base qualities; no much larger clone sits a single base away.

Material: peripheral blood, obtained on day 0 of AZD1222 vaccination. This clonotype was obtained from an adult in good health. Here the chain combines TRBV5-1 and TRBJ2-2; the D call could be TRBD1 or TRBD2, with each sharing 5 bases. The DNA sequence is as follows: TGCGCCAGACCATCTTTTGGGGACCGGCACACCGGGGAGCTGTTTTTT. Its protein is CARPSFGDRHTGELFF.